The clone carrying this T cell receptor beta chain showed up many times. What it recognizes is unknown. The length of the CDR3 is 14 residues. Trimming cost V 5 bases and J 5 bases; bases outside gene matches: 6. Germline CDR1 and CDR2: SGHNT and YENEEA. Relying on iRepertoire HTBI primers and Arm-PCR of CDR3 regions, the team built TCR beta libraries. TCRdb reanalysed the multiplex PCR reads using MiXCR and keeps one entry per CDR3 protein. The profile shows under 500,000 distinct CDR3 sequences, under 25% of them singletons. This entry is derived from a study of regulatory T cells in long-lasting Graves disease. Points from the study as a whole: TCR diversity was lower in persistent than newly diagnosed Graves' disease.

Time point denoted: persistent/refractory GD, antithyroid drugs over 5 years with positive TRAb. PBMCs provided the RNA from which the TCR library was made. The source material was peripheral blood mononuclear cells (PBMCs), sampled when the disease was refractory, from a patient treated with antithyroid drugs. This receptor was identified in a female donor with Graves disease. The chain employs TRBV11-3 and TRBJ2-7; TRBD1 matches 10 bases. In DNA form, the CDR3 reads TGTGCCAGCAGCCCGGGACAGGGGATGGACGAGCAGTACTTC. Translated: CASSPGQGMDEQYF.